The clone carrying this T cell receptor (beta chain) showed up many times. This record belongs to a study of identical twins. TCRdb recomputed calls from the 5' RACE reads with MiXCR, one row per CDR3 protein. The sample carries hundreds of thousands of distinct CDR3 sequences, around 6% recorded once. Sample: naive T cells sorted from blood. This receptor was identified in a man aged 18 to 30 in good health.

The CDR3 loop is CASNVGGETQYF. The CDR3 region has the DNA TGTGCCAGCAACGTAGGAGGAGAGACCCAGTACTTC. The V call is TRBV7-9, the J call TRBJ2-5; tentatively, D is TRBD2 (5 bases). Germline lookup yields CDR1 SEHNR and CDR2 FQNEAQ (reference sequence). The CDR3 totals 12 residues. Trimming removed 7 bases from V and 4 bases from J, with 10 bases in between.